These 2 T cell receptor beta chains were sequenced from one sample in a study of T-cell reconstitution after alpha-beta-depleted transplantation in children (dated by TCRdb to 2015 to 2016). The library was made by PCR. The instrument was an Illumina HiSeq 2500. To normalize quantification of the TCRbeta repertoire, the TCR libraries were built with molecular barcoding that relied on unique molecular identifiers. The public reads were quality trimmed at Q25 with fastp and then assembled into clones with MiXCR by TCRdb, keeping productive beta chains. Rows with one shared CDR3 protein collapse into an entry with the most common genes and DNA. For this sample the table gives 250,000 or so distinct CDR3 sequences, of which roughly 25% were detected only once. Of the sample, about 4.8% is held by the ten largest clones. Sample treatment or condition, as interpreted from the label and publication: allogeneic hematopoietic cell transplantation with graft depleted of TCRalphabeta T cells and CD19 B cells.

The sequences come from PBMCs, mostly from graft donor cells, collected 360 days after TCRalphabeta/CD19-depleted stem cell transplant. The receptors originated from a female patient aged 2-10 years who had a stem cell transplant for congenital amegakaryocytic thrombocytopenia, so the T cells may come from the graft donor.

In its sample, this clonotype was seen a few times. The CDR3: CASSQIQGAREKLFF. For the CDR3, the DNA is TGTGCCAGCAGCCAGATACAGGGGGCTAGGGAAAAACTGTTTTTT. The chain is built from TRBV4-2 and TRBJ1-4; TRBD1 matches 9 bases. This CDR3 region has 15 residues. The V segment lost 3 bases and the J segment 8 bases; nucleotides outside the gene matches: 7. Germline V gene lookup returns CDR1 LGHNA and CDR2 YNFKEQ.

This clonotype came up a few times. CDR3 sequence: CASSLSVAETQYF. The CDR3 nucleotides are TGTGCCAGCAGTTTATCTGTTGCAGAGACCCAGTACTTC. The genes are TRBV27 and TRBJ2-5; D not resolved. Germline values: CDR1 MNHEY, CDR2 SMNVEV (reference sequence). The V end was cut by 0 bases, the J end by 4 bases, with 6 bases between. There are 13 residues in the CDR3.